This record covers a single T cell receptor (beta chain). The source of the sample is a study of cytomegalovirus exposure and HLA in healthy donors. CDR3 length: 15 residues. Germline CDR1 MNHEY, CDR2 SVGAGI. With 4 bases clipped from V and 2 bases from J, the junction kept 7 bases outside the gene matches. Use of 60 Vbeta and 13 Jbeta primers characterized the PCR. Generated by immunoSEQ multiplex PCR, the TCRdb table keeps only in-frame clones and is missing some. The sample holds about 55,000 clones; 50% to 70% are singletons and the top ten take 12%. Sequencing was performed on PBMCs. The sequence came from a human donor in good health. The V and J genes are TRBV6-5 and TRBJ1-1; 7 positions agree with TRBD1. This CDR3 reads CASSSLQGLNTEAFF. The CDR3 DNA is TGTGCCAGCAGTTCACTACAGGGGTTAAACACTGAAGCTTTCTTT.